A selection of T cell receptor beta chains follows, all from one sample in a study of identical twins. From the 5' RACE reads, TCRdb called clonotypes with MiXCR, one entry per CDR3 protein. Counted here are under 1 million distinct CDR3 sequences, more than 9% occurring once; the ten biggest clones make up 1.5% to 2%. These sequences were also reported in another study, on yellow fever vaccine responses in identical twins.

Sequencing input: PBMCs. Receptors were obtained from a woman under 30 in good health. Each CDR3 is given without its conserved first and last residue. A D gene is named only where the DNA matches it firmly. Size is stated for part of the rows, as once, few or many counts, or as a class when the clone is expanded.

v_call,cdr3_length,clone_size,d_call,cdr3_aa
TRBV15,14,NA,TRBD2,ATSSLRLANTDTQY
TRBV7-2,12,few,NA,ASSNVDGRNEQF
TRBV6-5,14,NA,NA,ASSDSPPTSGNTIY
TRBV12-3/TRBV12-4,16,NA,TRBD2,ALWFEGPSGENTGELF
TRBV15,13,few,NA,ATSRDLGSGNTIY
TRBV7-2,14,many,NA,ASSLAGGRTGDEQF
TRBV4-2,13,few,TRBD1,ASSQATGVDKEQY
TRBV20-1,12,NA,TRBD2,SADSGGSTDTQY
TRBV5-6,11,NA,NA,AIGLNLYNEQF
TRBV4-1,13,many,TRBD1,ASSLGTGDPYEQY
TRBV5-1,13,many,TRBD1,ASSRSGGVGTEAF
TRBV7-8,13,NA,NA,ASSLGPGVQETQY
TRBV2,9,NA,NA,ASREEVTQY
TRBV9,14,many,TRBD1,ASSFRDRSGNTEAF
TRBV6-1,14,NA,NA,ASTAGGGPSGNTIY
TRBV7-9,13,NA,NA,ASSFSPTPTDTQY
TRBV10-3,13,many,TRBD2,AISAGLAENNEQF
TRBV2,12,NA,NA,ASRGSGANNEQF
TRBV27,11,few,TRBD1,ASRPGQGTYQH
TRBV2,13,NA,NA,ASSEAGLVADTQY
TRBV12-3/TRBV12-4,12,NA,TRBD1,ATQLKGTAGELF
TRBV7-2,14,many,NA,ASSLVVGANTGELF
TRBV7-8,11,few,NA,ASSFQNNSPLH
TRBV7-8,15,many,TRBD2,ASSLALAGGLAGELF
TRBV2,12,NA,TRBD2,ASILLAGTDTQY
TRBV12-3/TRBV12-4,12,NA,NA,ASSRGLAFNEQF
TRBV3-1,11,many,NA,ASSPALNTEAF
TRBV11-1,13,few,NA,ASSLGAGAKNIQY
TRBV5-1,12,few,NA,ASSLSVAQETQY
TRBV7-9,15,NA,TRBD1,ASSLRGGTGPKDEQY
TRBV5-1,14,few,TRBD2,ASSLGGSGGQETQY
TRBV12-3/TRBV12-4,12,few,NA,ASSLGRGVPEAF